This T cell receptor (beta chain) was identified in a study of cytomegalovirus exposure and HLA in healthy donors. Points from the study as a whole: Donors were assumed by presence/absence analyses to have roughly uniform sequencing depth.

About this clone itself: Its target is unknown.

The CDR3 is 15 residues long. Deletions cut 2 bases from V and 6 bases from J, with 13 bases between. Germline V gene data show CDR1 as KGHSH and CDR2 as LQKENI. PCR was performed using 60 Vbeta and 13 Jbeta primers. Profiling relied on immunoSEQ multiplex PCR, and the TCRdb table lists in-frame clones only, not all of them. The sample consists of 30,000 to 45,000 clones, 75% to 85% of them appearing once. The chain recombines TRBV18 with TRBJ2-2, with D possibly being TRBD1 (5 bases). Sequenced sample: PBMCs. The sequence was collected from a woman in her thirties or forties in good health and CMV-seronegative. This CDR3 reads CASSPYDRMSGELFF. For the CDR3, the DNA is TGTGCCAGCTCACCATACGACAGAATGTCCGGGGAGCTGTTTTTT.